Sequencing of this T cell receptor beta chain was carried out in a study of radiation and T cells in renal cell carcinoma. Study-wide points: Irradiated tumors held more dominant CDR3 motifs than control tumors. In blood, top tumor clones expanded by 2 weeks, shrinking by 4. No pretreatment tumor biopsies were available for baseline clonotypes.

For this clone: What it binds is not known.

The CDR3 spans 12 residues. Germline V CDR1 and CDR2: SGHKS, YYEKEE (reference sequence). Unmatched junction bases numbered 7, after V lost 5 bases and J lost 12 bases. Measured with immunoSEQ multiplex PCR; TCRdb has only the in-frame clones, and not every one. Of fewer than 25,000 clones in the sample, more than 45% were seen once. Treatment denoted: 15 Gy SBRT to primary tumor, nephrectomy 4 weeks later. Sequenced here: tumor tissue, sampled from a patient whose treatment included radiotherapy and nephrectomy. The receptor was isolated from a woman aged 50 to 60 with renal cell carcinoma. The V call is TRBV5-5, the J call TRBJ1-4; TRBD1 agrees at 7 bases. The CDR3 is CASSHTGVELFF. DNA of the CDR3: TGTGCCAGCAGTCACACAGGGGTAGAACTGTTTTTT.